The 15 T cell receptor beta chains below were found in one sample sequenced in a study of regulatory T cells in long-lasting Graves disease. Investigators prepared the TCR beta libraries by applying iRepertoire HTBI primers and Arm-PCR of CDR3 regions. TCRdb passed the multiplex PCR reads through MiXCR, listing each CDR3 protein once. The data contain roughly 610,000 distinct CDR3 sequences, around 15% of them singletons. Documented time point: newly diagnosed GD, antithyroid drugs for less than 3 months. Preparation of the TCR library used RNA extracted from PBMCs. Separately, the same data were catalogued under a study of T cells in Graves' hyperthyroidism and ophthalmopathy.

Specimen: peripheral blood mononuclear cells (PBMCs), collected at new diagnosis, from a patient treated with antithyroid drugs. The receptors here all came from a man aged 18 to 35 with Graves disease.

This clonotype was recorded many times. Germline and junction disagree at one end, which may indicate a read error. The rearrangement links TRBV5-4 to TRBJ1-4; D possibly corresponds to TRBD1 (5 bases). CDR1 is SGHNT and CDR2 is YYREEE in the germline V gene (reference sequence). This CDR3 spans 12 amino acids. The CDR3 loop reads CASSIGAGTNIF. The CDR3 DNA follows: TGTGCCAGCAGCATAGGTGCCGGGACGAACATTTTT.

The chain combines TRBV7-8 with TRBJ1-2; maybe TRBD1 (5 bases). In germline, CDR1 is SGHVS, CDR2 FQNEAQ. V was cut by 2 bases and J by 12 bases, with 16 bases left in between. CDR3 length: 13 amino acids. CDR3 amino acids: CASSLSGSGAHTF. Here the CDR3 DNA reads TGTGCCAGCAGCTTAAGTGGGAGTGGGGCCCACACCTTC.

In this sample, this clonotype turned up a few times. The V gene is TRBV7-8, the J gene TRBJ1-1; D not certain. This CDR3 spans 14 amino acids. Germline loops: CDR1 SGHVS, CDR2 FQNEAQ. V lost 4 bases and J lost 1, with 10 bases in between. The CDR3 DNA reads TGTGCCAGCAGCTCCGACGCTTCGAACACTGAAGCTTTCTTT. It specifies CASSSDASNTEAFF.

This clonotype has a handful of counts. V gene TRBV10-3 combines with J gene TRBJ2-7; maybe TRBD1 (6 bases). V was shortened by 10 bases and J by 4 bases, with 17 bases between the two germline ends. Germline values: CDR1 ENHRY, CDR2 SYGVKD. The CDR3 covers 13 residues. The CDR3 loop reads CATNREGFYEQYF. The CDR3 bases are TGTGCCACCAACAGGGAAGGTTTTTACGAGCAGTACTTC.

This clonotype showed up many times. This chain uses TRBV2 with TRBJ2-7; 10 bases agree with TRBD1. V dropped 6 bases and J dropped 6; count of bases not matched to a gene: 8. The CDR3 totals 14 residues. Germline-derived CDR1 and CDR2 are SNHLY and FYNNEI. The CDR3 region is CASRKGTGEAEQYF. The CDR3 DNA sequence: TGTGCCAGCAGGAAGGGGACAGGGGAGGCCGAGCAGTACTTC.

This clonotype was found a few times. The chain links TRBV7-9 to TRBJ2-7; possible D gene TRBD2, 5 bases. V lost 7 bases to trimming and J lost 2 bases, with 18 bases between them. Germline V gives CDR1 SEHNR, CDR2 FQNEAQ (reference sequence). The CDR3 runs 15 residues. The CDR3: CASTKGLAETYEQYF. The CDR3 DNA sequence: TGTGCCAGCACCAAAGGGCTAGCTGAGACCTACGAGCAGTACTTC. Combining the CDR3 with reference TRBV7-9 and TRBJ2-7 gives the whole variable domain DTGVSQNPRHKITKRGQNVTFRCDPISEHNRLYWYRQTLGQGPEFLTYFQNEAQLEKSRLLSDRFSAERPKGSFSTLEIQRTEQGDSAMYLCASTKGLAETYEQYFGPGTRLTVT.

Of note for this clonotype: It may be a read error: a sequence one base away is much more abundant. The rearrangement joins TRBV27 to TRBJ2-7; 10 bases are shared with TRBD2. CDR3 length: 14 residues. Germline V CDR1 and CDR2: MNHEY, SMNVEV (reference sequence). DNA of the CDR3: TGTACCAGCACCCCAGGGACTAGCGTTGGCGAGCAGTACTTC. Protein: CTSTPGTSVGEQYF.

In this sample, this clonotype turned up many times. The chain is built from TRBV6-5 and TRBJ2-3, with D possibly being TRBD2 (6 bases). Trimming shortened V by 4 bases and J by 6 bases, and 23 bases separated the two germline ends. In germline, CDR1 is MNHEY, CDR2 SVGAGI. This CDR3 spans 17 amino acids. The CDR3 loop is CASSLNPRGVGGDTQYF. CDR3 nucleotide sequence: TGTGCCAGCAGTTTAAACCCTCGCGGGGTAGGCGGGGATACGCAGTATTTT.

This rearrangement joins TRBV6-2 or TRBV6-3 to TRBJ1-6, with 7 bases matching TRBD1. The CDR3 has 16 residues. After removal of 8 bases from V and 2 bases from J, the junction contained 9 bases not matched to a gene. Per germline, CDR1 MNHEY and CDR2 SVGEGT. The CDR3 DNA follows: TGTGCCAGCGCCCTCGACAGGGAGGCCTATAATTCACCCCTCCACTTT. Translation: CASALDREAYNSPLHF.

This rearrangement joins TRBV24-1 to TRBJ2-5; unclear D gene. The CDR3 has 13 amino acids. V lost 5 bases to trimming and J lost 5 bases, with 11 bases between them. In germline, CDR1 is KGHDR, CDR2 SFDVKD. The DNA for the CDR3 is TGTGCCACCAGTGGAAAGGGTGGCGAGACCCAGTACTTC. Translated, it gives CATSGKGGETQYF.

This clonotype was recorded at least ten times. This chain connects TRBV30 to TRBJ2-1, with 7 bases fitting TRBD2. J was trimmed by 0 bases and V by 2 bases; bases with no gene match: 10. The CDR3 runs to 17 residues. Germline CDR1 reads GTSNPN; CDR2 reads SVGIG (reference sequence). The CDR3 DNA is TGTGCCTGGAGTTGGGGGATAGCGGGTTACTCCTACAATGAGCAGTTCTTC. This codes for CAWSWGIAGYSYNEQFF.

This clonotype was found many times. This chain uses TRBV6-5 with TRBJ1-1; TRBD1 agrees at 7 bases. There are 15 residues in the CDR3. The germline gives CDR1 MNHEY, CDR2 SVGAGI. V lost 0 bases and J lost 4; bases outside the gene matches: 5. CDR3 nucleotides: TGTGCCAGCAGTTACTCGGAGGGGGCGGGCACTGAAGCTTTCTTT. Residues: CASSYSEGAGTEAFF.

This clonotype was counted many times. One junction end does not reproduce the germline sequence, and a read error may be involved. V usage is TRBV5-1 and J usage is TRBJ2-7; D remains unclear. Germline V gives CDR1 SGHRS, CDR2 YFSETQ. The CDR3 runs to 14 residues. Written as DNA, the CDR3 is TGTGCCAGCAGCTTAGTGGGCGGAGAGTACGAGCAGTACTTC. It is translated as CASSLVGGEYEQYF.

The chain recombines TRBV5-4 with TRBJ2-3, with D possibly matching TRBD2 (7 bases). V lost 3 bases and J 5 bases, leaving 10 bases between the germline ends. This CDR3 region has 13 residues. CDR1 and CDR2 from the germline V gene are SGHNT and YYREEE (reference sequence). The DNA for the CDR3 is TGTGCCAGCAGCTACAGGGAGGGAGATACGCAGTATTTT. This translates into CASSYREGDTQYF.

This clonotype came up many times. The chain combines TRBV5-1 with TRBJ2-7; TRBD1 matches at 8 bases. The CDR3 covers 15 residues. V dropped 5 bases and J dropped 0; count of bases not matched to a gene: 7. CDR1 SGHRS and CDR2 YFSETQ come from the germline V gene. As DNA, the CDR3 is TGCGCCAGCAGACTCTGGGACAGGAGCTCCTACGAGCAGTACTTC. Translation: CASRLWDRSSYEQYF.